Listed here are 25 T cell receptor beta chains from one sample, sequenced in a study of blood T cell repertoires in COVID-19. Some clones are missing from TCRdb's copy, which holds only in-frame ones; the method was immunoSEQ multiplex PCR. The sample lists around 100,000 clones; about 80% were seen once. The sequencing input was peripheral blood. These TCRs come from a woman between 65 and 79 years old with acute or convalescent COVID-19.

The chain couples TRBV7-3 to TRBJ2-1; TRBD1 is a possible D gene (5 bases). Trimming took 1 base from V and 7 from J, leaving 14 bases between them. Germline-derived CDR1 and CDR2 are SGHTA and FQGTGA. The CDR3 totals 15 residues. The CDR3 region has the DNA TGTGCCAGCAGCTTAATTAGCAGGGATCGGAATGAGCAGTTCTTC. As protein: CASSLISRDRNEQFF.

This clone was detected only a few times. This chain uses TRBV3-1 (or the pseudogene TRBV3-2) with TRBJ1-3; maybe TRBD1 (6 bases). The CDR3 length is 14 residues. V lost 1 base to trimming and J lost 2 bases, with 6 bases between them. Germline V lookup: CDR1 LGHDT, CDR2 YNNKEL (reference sequence). CDR3 sequence: CASSQAGAGNTIYF. CDR3 DNA sequence: TGTGCCAGCAGCCAAGCAGGGGCTGGAAACACCATATATTTT.

A single count supports this clone. The CDR3 DNA sequence: TGTGCCAGCTCACCATCTGGCAGGGGGCCGTTTCGCGGCTACACCTTC. It translates to CASSPSGRGPFRGYTF. V gene TRBV18 combines with J gene TRBJ1-2; 8 bases map to TRBD1. This CDR3 is 16 amino acids long. Germline assignment: CDR1 KGHSH and CDR2 LQKENI. V was pared by 2 bases and J by 8 bases, with 13 bases of the junction left unmatched. Full variable domain (rest looked up from reference TRBV18 and TRBJ1-2): NAGVMQNPRHLVRRRGQEARLRCSPMKGHSHVYWYRQLPEEGLKFMVYLQKENIIDESGMPKERFSAEFPKEGPSILRIQQVVRGDSAAYFCASSPSGRGPFRGYTFGSGTRLTVV.

The chain combines TRBV7-3 with TRBJ2-2; a weak D match, TRBD1 (7 bases). Germline V gives CDR1 SGHTA, CDR2 FQGTGA. The CDR3 sequence is 15 residues long. V lost 5 bases and J 4 bases, leaving 14 bases between the germline ends. CDR3 bases: TGTGCCAGCAGCAACAGGGGAGGAGGCACCGGGGAGCTGTTTTTT. The encoded protein is CASSNRGGGTGELFF. Looking up the rest from reference TRBV7-3 and TRBJ2-2 gives the full variable domain: GAGVSQTPSNKVTEKGKYVELRCDPISGHTALYWYRQSLGQGPEFLIYFQGTGAADDSGLPNDRFFAVRPEGSVSTLKIQRTERGDSAVYLCASSNRGGGTGELFFGEGSRLTVL.

V gene TRBV6-5 combines with J gene TRBJ2-5, with 9 bases matching TRBD1. V shed 5 bases, J shed 5 bases, and the junction held 6 bases outside the gene matches. The germline gives CDR1 MNHEY, CDR2 SVGAGI. The CDR3 has 14 amino acids. The CDR3, as DNA: TGTGCCAGCAGTAAACGGACAGGGGATGAGACCCAGTACTTC. Amino acids: CASSKRTGDETQYF.

The sample holds a few counts of this clone. CDR3 in DNA: TGCGCCAGCAGCCAAGCGACAGGGGGAGAAACTGAAGCTTTCTTT. Encoded protein: CASSQATGGETEAFF. The rearrangement links TRBV4-3 to TRBJ1-1; TRBD1 matches 9 bases. Germline V gene sequence: CDR1 LGHNA, CDR2 YSLEER. With V trimmed by 1 base and J by 5 bases, 5 bases remained unmatched. The CDR3 totals 15 residues.

This rearrangement joins TRBV7-2 to TRBJ2-5, with unresolved D. V was clipped by 1 base and J by 3 bases, with 9 bases between them. Per the germline V gene, CDR1 is SGHTA and CDR2 is FQGNSA. This CDR3 is built from 14 residues. In nucleotides, the CDR3 is TGTGCCAGCAGCTTAGGTGGGCAGAAAGAGACCCAGTACTTC. It is translated as CASSLGGQKETQYF.

The chain couples TRBV6-6 to TRBJ2-7, with TRBD2 as a possible D gene (6 bases). The germline V gene has CDR1 MNHNY and CDR2 SVGAGI (reference sequence). The ends were cut back, 7 bases at V and 5 bases at J, with 21 bases in the middle. The CDR3 contains 15 residues. The CDR3 sequence: CASTETRPPGDEQYF. The CDR3 bases are TGTGCCAGCACCGAGACTCGACCCCCGGGGGACGAGCAGTACTTC.

This sequence joins TRBV6-5 and TRBJ2-7; D is possibly TRBD1 (6 bases). This CDR3 comprises 14 residues. Between the trimmed V and J ends, which lost 5 bases and 1 base, there was a span of 12 bases. Looked up from germline, CDR1 is MNHEY and CDR2 is SVGAGI. The DNA for the CDR3 is TGTGCCAGCAGTCTACAGGGTGCTTCCTACGAGCAGTACTTC. As protein: CASSLQGASYEQYF.

J is TRBJ1-4 and V is TRBV19, with TRBD1 matching 9 bases. The CDR3 has 13 residues. From germline, CDR1 is LNHDA and CDR2 SQIVND (reference sequence). The V segment lost 10 bases and the J segment 7 bases; nucleotides outside the gene matches: 7. In nucleotides, the CDR3 is TGTGCCACCTCACAGGGGGCGACTGAAAAACTGTTTTTT. It is translated as CATSQGATEKLFF.

The CDR3 sequence is CASSGGGQALYGYTF. CDR3 sequence (DNA): TGTGCCAGCAGTGGAGGGGGACAGGCCCTATATGGCTACACCTTC. The rearrangement joins TRBV2 to TRBJ1-2, with 8 bases aligning to TRBD1. The junction had 9 bases not matched to a gene; V was cut back by 4 bases and J by 5 bases. CDR1 and CDR2 (germline): SNHLY, FYNNEI. The CDR3 is made up of 15 amino acids.

The chain uses TRBV19 and TRBJ2-5; 9 nucleotides match TRBD2. The length of the CDR3 is 13 residues. CDR1 and CDR2 from the germline V gene are LNHDA and SQIVND (reference sequence). J lost 5 bases, V lost 5 bases, and 3 bases had no gene match. In DNA, the CDR3 is TGTGCCAGTAGTGGGCTAGCGGGGGAGACCCAGTACTTC. Amino acids: CASSGLAGETQYF.

This chain uses TRBV19 with TRBJ2-5, with 7 bases matching TRBD2. Germline V gene data show CDR1 as LNHDA and CDR2 as SQIVND (reference sequence). The CDR3 is 16 residues long. V shed 3 bases and J 2 bases; nucleotides not matched to a gene: 9. The CDR3 here is CASSMWSLAAQETQYF. CDR3 nucleotide sequence: TGTGCCAGTAGTATGTGGTCCCTAGCGGCGCAAGAGACCCAGTACTTC.

V and J are TRBV9 and TRBJ2-1, with D possibly matching TRBD2 (5 bases). Germline V gene sequence: CDR1 SGDLS, CDR2 YYNGEE. There are 16 residues in the CDR3. Deletions cut 0 bases from V and 7 bases from J, with 17 bases between. In DNA form, the CDR3 reads TGTGCCAGCAGCGTAGCTTCCGGGGAGCGGTTGAATGAGCAGTTCTTC. Protein product: CASSVASGERLNEQFF.

V gene TRBV19 combines with J gene TRBJ1-2, with 7 bases identical to TRBD1. The germline CDR1 and CDR2 sequences are LNHDA and SQIVND (reference sequence). V dropped 4 bases and J dropped 8; count of bases not matched to a gene: 16. The CDR3 extends over 16 amino acids. CDR3 region: CASSTIPGQVISGYTF. The CDR3 DNA follows: TGTGCCAGTAGTACGATCCCCGGACAGGTTATCTCGGGCTACACCTTC.

The CDR3 is CASSLDSSGNTIYF. As DNA, the CDR3 is TGTGCCAGCAGCCTGGACAGCTCTGGAAACACCATATATTTT. V and J are TRBV9 and TRBJ1-3; D is perhaps TRBD1 (6 bases). The CDR3 contains 14 residues. V lost 4 bases, J lost 0 bases, and 8 bases lay in between. Germline V lookup: CDR1 SGDLS, CDR2 YYNGEE.

V usage is TRBV5-6 and J usage is TRBJ1-2; unclear D gene. Germline V gene lookup returns CDR1 SGHDT and CDR2 YYEEEE. The CDR3 length is 13 residues. V was trimmed by 2 bases and J by 3 bases, leaving 8 bases between them. The CDR3 nucleotides are TGTGCCAGCAGCTTCAGGAACCACTATGGCTACACCTTC. Protein sequence: CASSFRNHYGYTF.

The chain links TRBV3-1 (or the pseudogene TRBV3-2) to TRBJ2-4, with TRBD1 as a possible D gene (6 bases). V was trimmed by 4 bases and J by 6 bases, leaving 7 bases between them. Germline V lookup: CDR1 LGHDT, CDR2 YNNKEL (reference sequence). The CDR3 totals 12 residues. Here the CDR3 reads CASSRGGNIQYF. CDR3 in DNA: TGTGCCAGCAGCCGAGGGGGAAACATTCAGTACTTC.

J is TRBJ1-6 and V is TRBV12-5, with a possible D match to TRBD1 (5 bases). CDR1 LGHNT and CDR2 FRNRAP come from the germline V gene. This CDR3 has 15 amino acids. The V gene lost 1 base and the J gene lost 8 bases, with 12 bases spanning the gap. CDR3 sequence reads: CASGLGQGIYSPLHF. The DNA for the CDR3 is TGTGCTAGTGGTTTGGGGCAGGGAATCTATTCACCCCTCCACTTT.

The chain couples TRBV19 to TRBJ2-2; TRBD2 aligns across 9 bases. CDR3 length equals 14 residues. Trimming at V came to 7 bases and at J to 7 bases, leaving 7 bases not matched to a gene. The germline V gene encodes CDR1 LNHDA and CDR2 SQIVND (reference sequence). CDR3 region: CASMRGGCDGELFF. CDR3 sequence (DNA): TGTGCCAGTATGCGGGGGGGATGCGACGGGGAGCTGTTTTTT.

The V and J genes are TRBV28 and TRBJ1-1, with 8 bases that match TRBD1. Germline values: CDR1 MDHEN, CDR2 SYDVKM. This CDR3 has 15 amino acids. J was trimmed by 1 base and V by 4 bases; bases with no gene match: 5. CDR3 sequence: CASSSEDRANTEAFF. The CDR3 DNA reads TGTGCCAGCAGTTCCGAGGACAGGGCGAACACTGAAGCTTTCTTT.

In this sample, this clone turned up a few times. The chain has TRBV6-5 and TRBJ1-2; 9 positions agree with TRBD1. The CDR3 spans 13 residues. The V gene's germline CDR1 is MNHEY and CDR2 SVGAGI. The trim removed 6 bases at V and 7 bases at J, leaving 6 bases unmatched. The CDR3 loop is CASRLRTGAGYTF. DNA of the CDR3: TGTGCCAGCAGACTTAGGACAGGGGCTGGCTACACCTTC.

This chain uses TRBV5-4 with TRBJ1-5, with D uncertain. CDR3 length: 14 amino acids. V lost 0 bases to trimming and J lost 2 bases, with 6 bases between them. CDR1 and CDR2 (germline): SGHNT, YYREEE (reference sequence). CDR3 DNA sequence: TGTGCCAGCAGCTTGGGCCGGGGCAATCAGCCCCAGCATTTT. This gives the protein CASSLGRGNQPQHF.

The rearrangement joins TRBV6-4 to TRBJ1-1; weak D call: TRBD1 (5 bases). CDR3 length: 13 amino acids. V was clipped by 2 bases and J by 4 bases, with 8 bases between them. Germline lookup yields CDR1 MRHNA and CDR2 SNTAGT. For the CDR3, the DNA is TGTGCCAGCAGTGACAGGGGTGGCACTGAAGCTTTCTTT. It specifies CASSDRGGTEAFF.

In nucleotides, the CDR3 is TGTGCCAGCAGCTTGGATAGGGGGCCAGATACGCAGTATTTT. Residues: CASSLDRGPDTQYF. The chain links TRBV5-8 to TRBJ2-3, with TRBD1 identical over 7 bases. With 0 bases clipped from V and 4 bases from J, the junction kept 2 bases outside the gene matches. There are 14 residues in the CDR3. CDR1 is SGHTS, CDR2 YDEGEE, per germline. Drawing the rest from reference TRBV5-8 and TRBJ2-3, the complete variable domain is EAGVTQSPTHLIKTRGQQATLRCSPISGHTSVYWYQQALGLGLQFLLWYDEGEERNRGNFPPRFSGRQFPNYSSELNVNALELEDSALYLCASSLDRGPDTQYFGPGTRLTVL.